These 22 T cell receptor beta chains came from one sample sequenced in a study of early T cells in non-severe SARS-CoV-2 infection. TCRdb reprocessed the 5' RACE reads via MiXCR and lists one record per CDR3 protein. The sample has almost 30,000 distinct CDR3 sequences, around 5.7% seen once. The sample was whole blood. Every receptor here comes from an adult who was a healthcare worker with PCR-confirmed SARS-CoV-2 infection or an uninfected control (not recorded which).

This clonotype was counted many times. The CDR3 loop reads CSARERDPYNEQFF. The CDR3 nucleotides are TGCAGTGCTAGAGAGCGGGACCCCTACAATGAGCAGTTCTTC. The rearrangement uses TRBV20-1 and TRBJ2-1, with D perhaps TRBD2 (6 bases). The V end lost 0 bases, the J end lost 2 bases, and 8 bases lay between the germline ends. The germline V gene has CDR1 DFQATT and CDR2 SNEGSKA (reference sequence). CDR3 length: 14 amino acids.

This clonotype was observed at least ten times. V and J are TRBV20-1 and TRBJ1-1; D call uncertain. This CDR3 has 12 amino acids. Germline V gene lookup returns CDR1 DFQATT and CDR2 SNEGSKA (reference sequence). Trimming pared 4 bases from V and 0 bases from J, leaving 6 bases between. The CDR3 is CSATEMNTEAFF. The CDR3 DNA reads TGCAGTGCTACTGAAATGAACACTGAAGCTTTCTTT.

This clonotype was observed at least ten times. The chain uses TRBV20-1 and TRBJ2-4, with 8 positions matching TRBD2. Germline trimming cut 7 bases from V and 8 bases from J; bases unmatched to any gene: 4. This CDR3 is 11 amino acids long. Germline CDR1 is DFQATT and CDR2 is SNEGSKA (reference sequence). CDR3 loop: CSGEAGDIQYF. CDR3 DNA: TGCAGTGGAGAAGCGGGGGACATTCAGTACTTC.

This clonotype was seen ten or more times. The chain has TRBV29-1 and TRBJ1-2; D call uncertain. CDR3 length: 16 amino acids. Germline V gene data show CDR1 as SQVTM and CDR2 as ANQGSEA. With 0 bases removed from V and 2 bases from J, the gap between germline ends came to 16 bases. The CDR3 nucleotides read TGCAGCGTTGAAGATCTGGGTTTAGGCGTAAACTATGGCTACACCTTC. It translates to CSVEDLGLGVNYGYTF. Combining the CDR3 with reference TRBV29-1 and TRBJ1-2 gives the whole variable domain SAVISQKPSRDICQRGTSLTIQCQVDSQVTMMFWYRQQPGQSLTLIATANQGSEATYESGFVIDKFPISRPNLTFSTLTVSNMSPEDSSIYLCSVEDLGLGVNYGYTFGSGTRLTVV.

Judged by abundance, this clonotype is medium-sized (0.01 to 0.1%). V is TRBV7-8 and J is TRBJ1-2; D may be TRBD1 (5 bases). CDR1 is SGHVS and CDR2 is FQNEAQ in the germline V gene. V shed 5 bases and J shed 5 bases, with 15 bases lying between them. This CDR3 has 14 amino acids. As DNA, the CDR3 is TGTGCCAGCAGCGGTAGAGGCCAGGGATATGGCTACACCTTC. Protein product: CASSGRGQGYGYTF.

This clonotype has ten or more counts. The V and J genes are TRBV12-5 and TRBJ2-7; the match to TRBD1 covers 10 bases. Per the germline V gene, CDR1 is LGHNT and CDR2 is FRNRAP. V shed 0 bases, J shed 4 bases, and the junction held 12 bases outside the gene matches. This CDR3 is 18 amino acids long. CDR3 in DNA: TGTGCTAGTGGTTTGGTAAAGTCGGGACAGGGGTCAGGGTACGAGCAGTACTTC. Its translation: CASGLVKSGQGSGYEQYF.

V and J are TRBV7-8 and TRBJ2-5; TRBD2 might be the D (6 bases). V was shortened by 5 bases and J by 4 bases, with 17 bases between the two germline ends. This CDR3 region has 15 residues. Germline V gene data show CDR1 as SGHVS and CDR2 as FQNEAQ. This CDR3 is CASSPQISGGETQYF. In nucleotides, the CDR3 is TGTGCCAGCAGCCCACAAATCTCCGGGGGAGAGACCCAGTACTTC.

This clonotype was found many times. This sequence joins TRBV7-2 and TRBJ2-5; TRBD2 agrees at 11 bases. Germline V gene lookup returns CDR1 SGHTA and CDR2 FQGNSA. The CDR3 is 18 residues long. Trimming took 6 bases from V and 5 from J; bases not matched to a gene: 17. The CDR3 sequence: CASSSPLRPSGGRETQYF. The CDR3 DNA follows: TGTGCCAGCAGTTCACCTCTAAGGCCTAGCGGGGGGAGGGAGACCCAGTACTTC.

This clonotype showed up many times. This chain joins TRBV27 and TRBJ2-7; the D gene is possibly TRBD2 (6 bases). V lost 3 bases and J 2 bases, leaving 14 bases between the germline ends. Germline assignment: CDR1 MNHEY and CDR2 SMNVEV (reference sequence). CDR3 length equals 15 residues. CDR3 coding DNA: TGTGCCAGCAGTTTGGAGGGTACCACCCCCTACGAGCAGTACTTC. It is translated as CASSLEGTTPYEQYF.

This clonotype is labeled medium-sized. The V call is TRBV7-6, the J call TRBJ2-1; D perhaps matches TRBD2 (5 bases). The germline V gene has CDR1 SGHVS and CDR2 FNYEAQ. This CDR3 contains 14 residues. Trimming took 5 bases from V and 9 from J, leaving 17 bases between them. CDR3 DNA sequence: TGTGCCAGCAGCCCTACGGGGATTTGGATTGAGCAGTTCTTC. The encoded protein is CASSPTGIWIEQFF.

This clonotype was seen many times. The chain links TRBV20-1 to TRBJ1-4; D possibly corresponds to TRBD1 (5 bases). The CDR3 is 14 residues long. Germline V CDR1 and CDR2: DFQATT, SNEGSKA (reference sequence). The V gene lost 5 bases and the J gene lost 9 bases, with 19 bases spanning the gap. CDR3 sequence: CSAHMWGRGQKLFF. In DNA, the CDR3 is TGCAGTGCTCATATGTGGGGCCGAGGACAAAAACTGTTTTTT.

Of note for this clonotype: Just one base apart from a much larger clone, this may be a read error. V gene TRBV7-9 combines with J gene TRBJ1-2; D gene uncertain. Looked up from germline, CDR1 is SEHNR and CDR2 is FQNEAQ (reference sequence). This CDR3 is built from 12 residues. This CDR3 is CAGSLEGRGYTF. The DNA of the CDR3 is TGTGCCGGCAGCTTAGAAGGCAGGGGCTACACCTTC.

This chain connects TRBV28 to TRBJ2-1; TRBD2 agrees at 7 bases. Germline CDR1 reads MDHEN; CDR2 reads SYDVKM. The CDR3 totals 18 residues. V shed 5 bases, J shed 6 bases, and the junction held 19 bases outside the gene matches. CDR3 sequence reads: CASSPLTSRMWVSNEQFF. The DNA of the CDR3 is TGTGCCAGCAGTCCCTTGACTAGCAGGATGTGGGTATCCAATGAGCAGTTCTTC.

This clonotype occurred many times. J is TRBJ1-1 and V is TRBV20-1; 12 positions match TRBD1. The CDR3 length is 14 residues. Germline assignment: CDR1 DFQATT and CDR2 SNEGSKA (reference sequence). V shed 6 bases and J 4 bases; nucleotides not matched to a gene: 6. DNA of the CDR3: TGCAGTGCGCCGGGACAGGGGGCTAGCACTGAAGCTTTCTTT. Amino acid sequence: CSAPGQGASTEAFF.

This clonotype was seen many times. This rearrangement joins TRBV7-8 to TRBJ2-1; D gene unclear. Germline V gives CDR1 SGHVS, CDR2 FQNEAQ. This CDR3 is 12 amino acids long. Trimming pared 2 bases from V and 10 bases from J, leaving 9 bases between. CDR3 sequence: CASSLKEREQFF. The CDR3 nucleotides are TGTGCCAGCAGCTTAAAGGAGAGGGAGCAGTTCTTC.

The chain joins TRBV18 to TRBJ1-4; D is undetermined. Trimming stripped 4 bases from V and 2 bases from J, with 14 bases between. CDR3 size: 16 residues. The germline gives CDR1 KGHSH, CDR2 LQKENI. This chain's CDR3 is CASSQGRTSTNEKLFF. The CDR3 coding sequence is TGTGCCAGCTCACAAGGGCGGACTAGTACTAATGAAAAACTGTTTTTT.

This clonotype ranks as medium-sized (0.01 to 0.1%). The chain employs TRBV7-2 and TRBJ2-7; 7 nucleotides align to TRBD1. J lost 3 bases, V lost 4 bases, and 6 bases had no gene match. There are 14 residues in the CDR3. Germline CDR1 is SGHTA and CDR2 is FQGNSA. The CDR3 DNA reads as TGTGCCAGCAGCTGGGGGACAGTTTTCTACGAGCAGTACTTC. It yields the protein CASSWGTVFYEQYF. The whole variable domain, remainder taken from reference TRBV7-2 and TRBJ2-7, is GAGVSQSPSNKVTEKGKDVELRCDPISGHTALYWYRQSLGQGLEFLIYFQGNSAPDKSGLPSDRFSAERTGGSVSTLTIQRTQQEDSAVYLCASSWGTVFYEQYFGPGTRLTVT.

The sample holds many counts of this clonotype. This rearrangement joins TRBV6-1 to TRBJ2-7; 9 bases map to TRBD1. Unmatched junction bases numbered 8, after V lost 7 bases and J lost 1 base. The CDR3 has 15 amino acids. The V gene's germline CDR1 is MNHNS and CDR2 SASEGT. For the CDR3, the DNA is TGTGCCAGCATTATACTCGGGACAGGGTCCTACGAGCAGTACTTC. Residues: CASIILGTGSYEQYF.

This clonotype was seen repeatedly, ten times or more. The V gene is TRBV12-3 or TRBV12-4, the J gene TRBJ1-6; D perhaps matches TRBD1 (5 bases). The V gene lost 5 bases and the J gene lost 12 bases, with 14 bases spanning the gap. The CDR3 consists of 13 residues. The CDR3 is CASSQGGRGPLHF. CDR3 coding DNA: TGTGCCAGCAGTCAGGGAGGTCGGGGACCCCTCCACTTT.

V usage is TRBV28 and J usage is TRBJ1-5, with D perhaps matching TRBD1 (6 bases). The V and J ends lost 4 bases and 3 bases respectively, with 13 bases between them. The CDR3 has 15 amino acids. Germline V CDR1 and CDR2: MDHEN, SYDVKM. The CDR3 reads CASSSPWTANQPQHF. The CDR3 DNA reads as TGTGCCAGCAGTTCGCCCTGGACAGCCAATCAGCCCCAGCATTTT.

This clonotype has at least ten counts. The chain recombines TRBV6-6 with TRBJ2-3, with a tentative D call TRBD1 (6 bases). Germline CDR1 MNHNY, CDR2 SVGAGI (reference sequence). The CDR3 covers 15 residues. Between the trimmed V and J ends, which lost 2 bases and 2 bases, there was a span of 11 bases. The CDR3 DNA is TGTGCCAGCAGTTACGGGGACACTTACACAGATACGCAGTATTTT. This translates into CASSYGDTYTDTQYF.

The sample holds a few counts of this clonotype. CDR3 sequence reads: CASSPMGQGDTEAFF. The DNA of the CDR3 is TGTGCCAGCTCACCAATGGGACAGGGTGACACTGAAGCTTTCTTT. The V and J genes are TRBV18 and TRBJ1-1; 9 bases match TRBD1. Looked up from germline, CDR1 is KGHSH and CDR2 is LQKENI. V was clipped by 2 bases and J by 3 bases; unmatched bases: 4. CDR3 length: 15 amino acids.